This TCR beta chain originates from a study of T-cell memory formation after mild COVID-19. Whole-study findings and limits: CD4+ bias marked clones expanding day 15 to 37, unlike balanced contracting clones. Pre-infection memory held some responding clones, suggesting pre-existing cross-reactive T cells responded. Mainly CM and EM harbored the contracting CD4+ clones; mainly EMRA harbored the CD8+ ones.

After 5'RACE with constant-segment primers, TCR alpha and TCR beta cDNA libraries carrying sample barcodes and UMIs were obtained. Via MiXCR, TCRdb re-called the 5' RACE reads, giving one row per CDR3 protein. The table includes approximately 190,000 distinct CDR3 sequences, around 18% detected once. The table lists this clonotype with a few counts. Its antigen is still unknown. Germline assignment: CDR1 LGHNA and CDR2 YSLEER. V lost 2 bases and J lost 6; bases outside the gene matches: 6. This CDR3 contains 14 residues. This TCR came from an adult woman who had mild COVID-19 (a few samples of this study predate the infection). Cell type and time point are not known. The specimen was PBMCs or a T cell subset sorted from them (not recorded which). This rearrangement joins TRBV4-3 to TRBJ1-1, with 7 bases lining up with TRBD1. The CDR3 sequence is CASSQQGVRAEAFF. CDR3 nucleotides: TGCGCCAGCAGCCAACAGGGGGTTCGGGCTGAAGCTTTCTTT.